Shown below are 24 T cell receptor beta chains from a single sample sequenced in a study of cytomegalovirus exposure and HLA in healthy donors. The PCR used 60 Vbeta and 13 Jbeta primers. TCRdb's table, derived via immunoSEQ multiplex PCR, lists solely in-frame clones and lacks some. The sample records about 120,000 clones, around four fifths being singletons. The specimen was PBMCs. The receptors here all came from a man aged 60 to 75 in good health and CMV-seropositive.

The chain couples TRBV25-1 to TRBJ2-3, with TRBD2 identical over 12 bases. The V segment lost 10 bases and the J segment 6 bases; nucleotides outside the gene matches: 17. CDR3 length equals 17 residues. Germline CDR1 and CDR2: MGHDK and SYGVNS. CDR3 loop: CATLEASGRARLDTQYF. In DNA form, the CDR3 reads TGTGCCACGCTCGAAGCTAGCGGGAGGGCCAGGTTGGATACGCAGTATTTT.

This sequence joins TRBV5-1 and TRBJ1-5; D might be TRBD1 (6 bases). Per the germline V gene, CDR1 is SGHRS and CDR2 is YFSETQ. This CDR3 has 15 residues. V lost 0 bases and J 7 bases, leaving 14 bases between the germline ends. The DNA for the CDR3 is TGCGCCAGCAGCTTGGAGCCGACAGGCGACCAGCCCCAGCATTTT. This sequence encodes CASSLEPTGDQPQHF.

The chain carries TRBV5-6 and TRBJ1-1; D ambiguous. Germline loops: CDR1 SGHDT, CDR2 YYEEEE. Between the trimmed V and J ends, which lost 2 bases and 2 bases, there was a span of 7 bases. This CDR3 comprises 13 residues. For the CDR3, the DNA is TGTGCCAGCAGCTTTCTGTTCAACACTGAAGCTTTCTTT. Its translation: CASSFLFNTEAFF.

J is TRBJ1-2 and V is TRBV10-3; D remains ambiguous. The CDR3 length is 13 residues. The V gene lost 0 bases and the J gene lost 7 bases, with 9 bases spanning the gap. Germline values: CDR1 ENHRY, CDR2 SYGVKD. The DNA for the CDR3 is TGTGCCATCAGTGAGTCGAATCCGGTTGGCTACACCTTC. Translating gives CAISESNPVGYTF.

The chain has TRBV2 and TRBJ2-5; perhaps TRBD2 as D (5 bases). The germline CDR1 and CDR2 sequences are SNHLY and FYNNEI. Trimming left V 4 bases short and J 5 bases short, with 11 bases between. CDR3 length: 13 residues. CDR3 DNA sequence: TGTGCCAGCAGTGGGAGCGGCCAGGAGACCCAGTACTTC. Translation: CASSGSGQETQYF.

This clone was seen once. V gene TRBV6-5 combines with J gene TRBJ2-5, with TRBD1 identical over 11 bases. Germline V lookup: CDR1 MNHEY, CDR2 SVGAGI. V shed 7 bases, J shed 0 bases, and the junction held 4 bases outside the gene matches. There are 15 residues in the CDR3. This CDR3 reads CASKGTGGYQETQYF. The DNA for the CDR3 is TGTGCCAGCAAGGGGACAGGGGGGTACCAAGAGACCCAGTACTTC.

V is TRBV7-8 and J is TRBJ2-7; 9 bases are shared with TRBD2. Germline assignment: CDR1 SGHVS and CDR2 FQNEAQ. The CDR3 runs to 16 residues. The V gene end was trimmed by 1 base and the J gene end by 4 bases; junction bases not matched to a gene: 8. Here the CDR3 reads CASSLGGPLAGYEQYF. The CDR3 DNA reads TGTGCCAGCAGCTTAGGTGGTCCCCTAGCGGGATACGAGCAGTACTTC.

The gene calls are TRBV6-5 and TRBJ1-2; 9 nucleotides align to TRBD1. The CDR3 has 14 amino acids. The germline V gene encodes CDR1 MNHEY and CDR2 SVGAGI. V was clipped by 6 bases and J by 5 bases; unmatched bases: 7. The CDR3 loop reads CASRLGQGPYGYTF. The CDR3 DNA sequence: TGTGCCAGCAGGCTTGGACAGGGGCCGTATGGCTACACCTTC.

The table lists this clone with a count of one. The rearrangement joins TRBV28 to TRBJ1-2; TRBD1 is a possible D gene (5 bases). The length of the CDR3 is 16 residues. V lost 6 bases and J 3 bases, leaving 20 bases between the germline ends. Germline CDR1 MDHEN, CDR2 SYDVKM. Written as DNA, the CDR3 is TGTGCCAGCAGAATCCGCCCAGGGCCTAATGACTATGGCTACACCTTC. Its protein product is CASRIRPGPNDYGYTF.

The chain's CDR3 is CSVEEGGEAFF. CDR3 nucleotide sequence: TGCAGCGTTGAAGAAGGAGGGGAAGCTTTCTTT. The chain uses TRBV29-1 and TRBJ1-1; D is unresolved. CDR3 length equals 11 residues. Looked up from germline, CDR1 is SQVTM and CDR2 is ANQGSEA. V lost 0 bases and J lost 8, with 7 bases in between.

In DNA, the CDR3 is TGTGCCAGCAACCCTACAGGGGGCATGGAGCAGTACTTC. Translated: CASNPTGGMEQYF. The chain combines TRBV9 with TRBJ2-7, with 9 bases fitting TRBD1. The CDR3 is 13 residues long. V gave up 6 bases and J gave up 7 bases; unmatched junction bases: 8. CDR1 SGDLS and CDR2 YYNGEE come from the germline V gene. Complete variable domain (other parts from reference TRBV9 and TRBJ2-7): DSGVTQTPKHLITATGQRVTLRCSPRSGDLSVYWYQQSLDQGLQFLIQYYNGEERAKGNILERFSAQQFPDLHSELNLSSLELGDSALYFCASNPTGGMEQYFGPGTRLTVT.

The chain is built from TRBV18 and TRBJ1-4, with a possible D match to TRBD1 (5 bases). Germline V gives CDR1 KGHSH, CDR2 LQKENI. Trimming left V 1 base short and J 7 bases short, with 13 bases between. CDR3 size: 15 residues. The CDR3 sequence: CASSPQMDNGEKLFF. CDR3 nucleotides: TGTGCCAGCTCACCACAAATGGACAACGGTGAAAAACTGTTTTTT.

The V and J genes are TRBV30 and TRBJ2-1; TRBD2 agrees at 8 bases. Losses at the gene ends were 2 bases for V and 8 bases for J; bases not matched to a gene: 14. CDR1 is GTSNPN, CDR2 SVGIG, per germline (reference sequence). The CDR3 loop spans 16 amino acids. CDR3 DNA: TGTGCCTGGAGTACTAGCGGACCTTATCGATTTTATGAGCAGTTCTTC. Protein product: CAWSTSGPYRFYEQFF.

Written as DNA, the CDR3 is TGTGCCTGGAGTGTAGGGCGGACAAACTATGGCTACACCTTC. Its translation: CAWSVGRTNYGYTF. This rearrangement joins TRBV30 to TRBJ1-2; TRBD1 might be the D (5 bases). The germline CDR1 and CDR2 sequences are GTSNPN and SVGIG (reference sequence). CDR3 length: 14 amino acids. With 0 bases removed from V and 2 bases from J, the gap between germline ends came to 10 bases.

The chain couples TRBV27 to TRBJ2-3; 9 nucleotides match TRBD2. The V and J ends lost 4 bases and 1 base, in that order; junction bases with no gene match: 6. The CDR3 runs to 16 residues. Germline CDR1 reads MNHEY; CDR2 reads SMNVEV (reference sequence). CDR3 coding DNA: TGTGCCAGCAGTTCCAATCGACTAGCGGGCACAGATACGCAGTATTTT. This gives the protein CASSSNRLAGTDTQYF.

The genes are TRBV28 and TRBJ1-5; D is possibly TRBD1 (5 bases). The CDR3 totals 14 residues. CDR1 is MDHEN, CDR2 SYDVKM, per germline. V was cut by 2 bases and J by 1 base, with 6 bases left in between. As DNA, the CDR3 is TGTGCCAGCAGTTTACGACAGAGCAATCAGCCCCAGCATTTT. It specifies CASSLRQSNQPQHF. Filled out from reference TRBV28 and TRBJ1-5, the complete variable domain reads DVKVTQSSRYLVKRTGEKVFLECVQDMDHENMFWYRQDPGLGLRLIYFSYDVKMKEKGDIPEGYSVSREKKERFSLILESASTNQTSMYLCASSLRQSNQPQHFGDGTRLSIL.

V usage is TRBV9 and J usage is TRBJ2-5, with 9 bases fitting TRBD2. The J call may be incorrect, as the DNA end agrees better with TRBJ2-7. The length of the CDR3 is 15 residues. The germline V gene has CDR1 SGDLS and CDR2 YYNGEE. This chain's CDR3 is CASSPLSGGSYEQYF. The CDR3 bases are TGTGCCAGCAGCCCTCTTAGCGGGGGTTCCTACGAGCAGTACTTC.

The sample holds one count of this clone. The CDR3 DNA reads as TGTGCCAGCAGTGGGACAGGGAATTCACCCCTCCACTTT. It translates to CASSGTGNSPLHF. The chain uses TRBV2 and TRBJ1-6; 8 positions agree with TRBD1. Germline V gives CDR1 SNHLY, CDR2 FYNNEI. The ends lost 4 bases at V and 7 bases at J; junction bases unmatched: 0. The CDR3 is 13 amino acids.

This chain links TRBV30 with TRBJ1-5, with a tentative D call TRBD1 (6 bases). This CDR3 spans 13 amino acids. Germline assignment: CDR1 GTSNPN and CDR2 SVGIG (reference sequence). V was cut by 4 bases and J by 3 bases, with 10 bases left in between. CDR3 sequence reads: CAWNRDNNQPQHF. CDR3 sequence (DNA): TGTGCCTGGAACAGGGATAACAATCAGCCCCAGCATTTT.

The chain is built from TRBV5-1 and TRBJ1-1; no reliable D call. V was shortened by 4 bases and J by 1 base, with 17 bases between the two germline ends. The germline V gene encodes CDR1 SGHRS and CDR2 YFSETQ. CDR3 length equals 16 residues. The CDR3 DNA sequence: TGCGCCAGCAGCCCAACGGTCACGGGGTCGAACACTGAAGCTTTCTTT. It encodes CASSPTVTGSNTEAFF. Drawing the rest from reference TRBV5-1 and TRBJ1-1, the complete variable domain is KAGVTQTPRYLIKTRGQQVTLSCSPISGHRSVSWYQQTPGQGLQFLFEYFSETQRNKGNFPGRFSGRQFSNSRSEMNVSTLELGDSALYLCASSPTVTGSNTEAFFGQGTRLTVV.

The V gene is TRBV19, the J gene TRBJ1-1, with 7 bases identical to TRBD1. From germline, CDR1 is LNHDA and CDR2 SQIVND (reference sequence). Losses at the gene ends were 5 bases for V and 1 base for J; bases not matched to a gene: 4. The CDR3 sequence is 14 residues long. This CDR3 reads CASSGQARNTEAFF. The CDR3 coding sequence is TGTGCCAGTAGTGGACAGGCTCGGAACACTGAAGCTTTCTTT.

This rearrangement joins TRBV5-6 to TRBJ1-2, with D unresolved. The CDR3 contains 15 residues. Trimming left V 4 bases short and J 0 bases short, with 13 bases between. Germline CDR1 and CDR2: SGHDT and YYEEEE. For the CDR3, the DNA is TGTGCCAGCAGCGCCGACACGGGAACTAACTATGGCTACACCTTC. It yields the protein CASSADTGTNYGYTF.

The chain carries TRBV9 and TRBJ2-1; the D is unclear. The CDR3 totals 16 residues. CDR1 is SGDLS and CDR2 is YYNGEE in the germline V gene. V lost 0 bases to trimming and J lost 3 bases, with 13 bases between them. CDR3 coding DNA: TGTGCCAGCAGCGTAGCGAGCTCGCTATTCTACAATGAGCAGTTCTTC. Its protein is CASSVASSLFYNEQFF.

The chain combines TRBV7-8 with TRBJ2-5; 9 nucleotides line up with TRBD2. The DNA end favors TRBJ2-7, so the J call may be wrong. The CDR3 is made up of 15 amino acids. CDR1 and CDR2 from the germline V gene are SGHVS and FQNEAQ. CDR3 in DNA: TGTGCCAGCAGCTTAGCCTTAGCGGGAGCCCCCGAGCAGTACTTC. Translation gives CASSLALAGAPEQYF.